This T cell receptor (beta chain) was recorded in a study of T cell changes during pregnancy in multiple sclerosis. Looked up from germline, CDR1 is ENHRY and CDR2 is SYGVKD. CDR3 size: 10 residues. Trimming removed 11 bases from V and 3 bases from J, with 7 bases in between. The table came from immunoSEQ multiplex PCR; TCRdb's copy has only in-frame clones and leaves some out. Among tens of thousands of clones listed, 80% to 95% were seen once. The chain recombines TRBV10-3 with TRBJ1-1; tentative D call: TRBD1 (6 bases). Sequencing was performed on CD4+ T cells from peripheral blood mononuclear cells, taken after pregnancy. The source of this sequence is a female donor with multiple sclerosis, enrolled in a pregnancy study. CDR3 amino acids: CASGDTEAFF. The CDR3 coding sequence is TGTGCCTCAGGGGACACTGAAGCTTTCTTT.